This T cell receptor beta chain was recovered during a study of T-cell reconstitution after alpha-beta-depleted transplantation in children. This clonotype was recorded a few times. The antigen remains unidentified. CDR3 length equals 14 residues. Trimming shortened V by 6 bases and J by 3 bases, and 15 bases separated the two germline ends. Germline assignment: CDR1 SGHDT and CDR2 YYEEEE. The study's findings and limits: Expanded graft clones, several hundred of them, were reportedly the source of alpha-beta T cells about two months after transplant. Newly produced T cells mostly provided counts and TCRbeta diversity after one year, as hyperexpanded clones declined.

Construction of the TCRbeta library involved unique molecular identifiers. TCRdb used MiXCR to reprocess the PCR reads, holding one entry per CDR3 protein. Of about 250,000 distinct CDR3 sequences listed, more than 20% are singletons. The sequencing here drew on PBMCs, mostly from graft donor cells, taken 360 days after TCRalphabeta/CD19-depleted stem cell transplant. The chain combines TRBV5-6 with TRBJ2-5; D unclear. This TCR came from a female patient between 2 and 15 years old who had a stem cell transplant for congenital amegakaryocytic thrombocytopenia, so the T cells may come from the graft donor. DNA for the CDR3: TGTGCCAGCAACACACAAGCTCCTAAAGAGACCCAGTACTTC. Translated: CASNTQAPKETQYF.